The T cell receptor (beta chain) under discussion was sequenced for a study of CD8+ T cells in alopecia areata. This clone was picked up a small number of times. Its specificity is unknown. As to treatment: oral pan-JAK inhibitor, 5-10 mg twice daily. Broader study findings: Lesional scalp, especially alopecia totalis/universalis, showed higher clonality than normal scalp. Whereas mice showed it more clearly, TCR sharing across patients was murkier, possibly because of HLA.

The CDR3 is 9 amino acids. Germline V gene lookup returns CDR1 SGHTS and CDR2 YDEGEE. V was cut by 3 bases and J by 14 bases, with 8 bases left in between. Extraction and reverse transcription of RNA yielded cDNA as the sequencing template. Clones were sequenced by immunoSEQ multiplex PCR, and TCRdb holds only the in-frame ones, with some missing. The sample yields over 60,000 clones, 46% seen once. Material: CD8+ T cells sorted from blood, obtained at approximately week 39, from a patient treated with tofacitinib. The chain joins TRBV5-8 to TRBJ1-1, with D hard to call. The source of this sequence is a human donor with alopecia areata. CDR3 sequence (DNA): TGTGCCAGCAGCTCTAGACGGTTCTTT. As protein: CASSSRRFF.